These T cell receptor beta chains were read from a single sample in a study of blood T cell repertoires in COVID-19. Generated by immunoSEQ multiplex PCR, the TCRdb table keeps only in-frame clones and is missing some. The table lists under 85,000 clones, around 82% of them singletons. Sequencing was performed on peripheral blood. The source of these receptors is a human donor in a cohort sampled during active COVID-19. CDR3s include the opening cysteine and the closing phenylalanine or tryptophan. Each record gives: J gene, V gene, clone size, D gene, CDR3 DNA, CDR3 protein. A D gene is named only where the DNA matches it firmly. Part of the rows lack a size; the others show once, few, many or a class for expanded clones.

J: TRBJ1-1
V: TRBV18
size: .
D: TRBD1
DNA: TGTGCCAGCTCACCGGACAGGGTTGGAACTGAAGCTTTCTTT
CDR3: CASSPDRVGTEAFF

J: TRBJ2-1
V: TRBV7-9
size: .
D: .
DNA: TGTGCCAGCAGATCAACAGAAAATGAGCAGTTCTTC
CDR3: CASRSTENEQFF

J: TRBJ2-5
V: TRBV5-5
size: .
D: TRBD1
DNA: TGTGCCAGCAGTTCCGGGACAGGGGTTCCCCAAGAGACCCAGTACTTC
CDR3: CASSSGTGVPQETQYF

J: TRBJ1-2
V: TRBV27
size: .
D: TRBD1
DNA: TGTGCCAGCAGTTTAGACAGGGGTTATGGCTACACCTTC
CDR3: CASSLDRGYGYTF

J: TRBJ2-2
V: TRBV5-6
size: .
D: .
DNA: TGTGCCAGCAGCCCAGACCCGACAGCGAACACCGGGGAGCTGTTTTTT
CDR3: CASSPDPTANTGELFF

J: TRBJ2-5
V: TRBV19
size: .
D: TRBD1
DNA: TGTGCCAGTAGGGCCGCGGACAGGCGCGTAGAGACCCAGTACTTC
CDR3: CASRAADRRVETQYF

J: TRBJ1-5
V: TRBV2
size: .
D: TRBD1
DNA: TGTGCCAGCCGGTTGGGACAGGGGCGGGGACAGCCCCAGCATTTT
CDR3: CASRLGQGRGQPQHF

J: TRBJ1-6
V: TRBV14
size: once
D: .
DNA: TGTGCCAGCAGCCAAGACTTATTCAATTCACCCCTCCACTTT
CDR3: CASSQDLFNSPLHF

J: TRBJ1-6
V: TRBV19
size: .
D: .
DNA: TGTGCCAGTAGTATAGAAGGGGACAACTCCTATAATTCACCCCTCCACTTT
CDR3: CASSIEGDNSYNSPLHF

J: TRBJ2-7
V: TRBV12-3/TRBV12-4
size: .
D: TRBD1
DNA: TGTGCCAGCAGGTCCGGGACAGGGCCCGAGCAGTACTTC
CDR3: CASRSGTGPEQYF

J: TRBJ2-3
V: TRBV7-2
size: few
D: .
DNA: TGTGCCAGCAGCTTAGGAGTCCCAGATACGCAGTATTTT
CDR3: CASSLGVPDTQYF

J: TRBJ1-5
V: TRBV10-3
size: .
D: .
DNA: TGTGCCATCAGTGAGTCGACAGAATATAGCAATCAGCCCCAGCATTTT
CDR3: CAISESTEYSNQPQHF

J: TRBJ2-7
V: TRBV18
size: .
D: .
DNA: TGTGCCAGCTCACCACTAGAACAGAGAGAGCAGTACTTC
CDR3: CASSPLEQREQYF

J: TRBJ1-1
V: TRBV5-5
size: .
D: .
DNA: TGTGCCAGCAGCAGCACCATGAACACTGAAGCTTTCTTT
CDR3: CASSSTMNTEAFF

J: TRBJ2-7
V: TRBV29-1
size: .
D: TRBD1
DNA: TGCAGCGTTGAAGAGGGGGACAGGGGGTACGAGCAGTACTTC
CDR3: CSVEEGDRGYEQYF

J: TRBJ2-7
V: TRBV12-3/TRBV12-4
size: few
D: .
DNA: TGTGCCAGCAGTTTAGAGGGGTCCTGGGAGCAGTACTTC
CDR3: CASSLEGSWEQYF

J: TRBJ1-2
V: TRBV19
size: .
D: .
DNA: TGTGCCAGTAGACAGGACGGATCGTATGGCTACACCTTC
CDR3: CASRQDGSYGYTF

J: TRBJ2-2
V: TRBV5-1
size: .
D: .
DNA: TGCGCCAGCAGCTTGGATTCAGGGCCTACCAACACCGGGGAGCTGTTTTTT
CDR3: CASSLDSGPTNTGELFF

J: TRBJ2-2
V: TRBV15
size: .
D: TRBD1
DNA: TGTGCCACCAGCAGACGAACAGGGGATGACACCGGGGAGCTGTTTTTT
CDR3: CATSRRTGDDTGELFF

J: TRBJ1-1
V: TRBV4-1
size: .
D: TRBD1
DNA: TGCGCCAGCAGCCAGGGACAGGGAATATTCGCTGAAGCTTTCTTT
CDR3: CASSQGQGIFAEAFF

J: TRBJ1-5
V: TRBV28
size: .
D: .
DNA: TGTGCCAGCAGTTTCCGGGGGTTCGGCAATCAGCCCCAGCATTTT
CDR3: CASSFRGFGNQPQHF

J: TRBJ1-5
V: TRBV19
size: .
D: .
DNA: TGTGCCAGTAGTATACTCAATCAGCCCCAGCATTTT
CDR3: CASSILNQPQHF